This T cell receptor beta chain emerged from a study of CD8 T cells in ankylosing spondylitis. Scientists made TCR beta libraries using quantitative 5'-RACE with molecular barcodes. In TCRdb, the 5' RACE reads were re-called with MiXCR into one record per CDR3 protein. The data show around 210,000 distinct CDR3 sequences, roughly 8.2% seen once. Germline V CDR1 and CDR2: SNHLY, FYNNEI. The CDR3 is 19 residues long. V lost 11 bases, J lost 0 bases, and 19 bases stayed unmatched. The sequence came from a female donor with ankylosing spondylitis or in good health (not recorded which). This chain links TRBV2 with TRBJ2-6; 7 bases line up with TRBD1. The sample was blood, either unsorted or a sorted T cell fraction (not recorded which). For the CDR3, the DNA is TGTGCCTGCTGTTCGCGACAGGGAAGGATTCACTCTGGGGCCAACGTCCTGACTTTC. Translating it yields CACCSRQGRIHSGANVLTF.